Following are 9 T cell receptor beta chains from one sample sequenced in a study of T cells in Graves' hyperthyroidism and ophthalmopathy. Amplification targeted TCR beta CDR3 regions from RNA transcripts. With the HTBI primer set, the TCR CDR3 went through a first round of RT-PCR. TCRdb independently ran MiXCR on the multiplex PCR reads; one entry per CDR3 protein. The sample consists of hundreds of thousands of distinct CDR3 sequences, roughly 15% of them appearing once. The sequenced sample was blood. These receptor sequences come from a woman in her forties or fifties with Graves' ophthalmopathy.

The chain employs TRBV25-1 and TRBJ1-3; no clear D gene. Per germline, CDR1 MGHDK and CDR2 SYGVNS. The CDR3 has 14 residues. V gave up 9 bases and J gave up 0 bases, with 12 bases separating them. CDR3 sequence (DNA): TGTGCCAGTGGCCCGCGATTCTCTGGAAACACCATATATTTT. Protein: CASGPRFSGNTIYF.

CDR3 nucleotide sequence: TGTGCCAGCAGACCGACCTCGGGACAGGGATTGAAAGAGCAGTACTTC. Its translation: CASRPTSGQGLKEQYF. The chain uses TRBV12-3 or TRBV12-4 and TRBJ2-7, with TRBD1 matching over 9 bases. Germline trimming cut 6 bases from V and 7 bases from J; bases unmatched to any gene: 16. The CDR3 length is 16 residues.

This clonotype has a handful of counts. The gene calls are TRBV7-9 and TRBJ2-1; D remains unclear. V lost 0 bases to trimming and J lost 6 bases, with 9 bases between them. The CDR3 contains 14 residues. Germline V gene sequence: CDR1 SEHNR, CDR2 FQNEAQ (reference sequence). The CDR3 nucleotides are TGTGCCAGCAGCTTAGCAACTGGGGTCAATGAGCAGTTCTTC. Its translation is CASSLATGVNEQFF.

The sample holds many counts of this clonotype. This chain connects TRBV27 to TRBJ1-4; the D gene is possibly TRBD1 (5 bases). Germline lookup yields CDR1 MNHEY and CDR2 SMNVEV (reference sequence). There are 15 residues in the CDR3. V shed 6 bases and J shed 8 bases, with 19 bases lying between them. Here the CDR3 reads CASSPQGDRMEKLFF. The CDR3 DNA sequence: TGTGCCAGCAGCCCCCAGGGAGATAGAATGGAAAAACTGTTTTTT.

This clonotype was detected only a few times. The chain links TRBV7-8 to TRBJ1-5; D call uncertain. V lost 5 bases and J 2 bases, leaving 16 bases between the germline ends. The germline V gene encodes CDR1 SGHVS and CDR2 FQNEAQ. The CDR3 is made up of 16 amino acids. CDR3: CASSRPRQDGNQPQHF. The CDR3 DNA reads as TGTGCCAGCAGCCGACCCCGCCAGGACGGCAATCAGCCCCAGCATTTT.

There are many counts of this clonotype. The chain couples TRBV11-2 to TRBJ2-3, with D maybe TRBD2 (5 bases). This CDR3 spans 17 amino acids. Trimming shortened V by 5 bases and J by 2 bases, and 20 bases separated the two germline ends. Germline V CDR1 and CDR2: SGHAT, FQNNGV. The CDR3 loop reads CASSSGGRRRPTDTQYF. CDR3 coding DNA: TGTGCCAGCAGCAGTGGCGGGCGAAGGAGGCCCACAGATACGCAGTATTTT.

A remark on this clonotype: A read error may be the cause here, since a much bigger clone is one base away. The chain carries TRBV6-1 and TRBJ1-2, with D possibly TRBD1 on 5 matching bases. This CDR3 has 12 amino acids. V was clipped by 6 bases and J by 4 bases, with 9 bases between them. The germline V gene has CDR1 MNHNS and CDR2 SASEGT. Here the CDR3 DNA reads TGTGCCAGCAGAGAGGGGATCTATGGCTACACCTTC. Protein product: CASREGIYGYTF.

V and J are TRBV28 and TRBJ2-3, with 7 bases fitting TRBD2. The germline V gene has CDR1 MDHEN and CDR2 SYDVKM. The CDR3 has 15 amino acids. V lost 3 bases and J lost 4; bases outside the gene matches: 7. As DNA, the CDR3 is TGTGCCAGCAGTTTGGCGGGAGTGAGTGCAGATACGCAGTATTTT. Its protein product is CASSLAGVSADTQYF.

This clonotype was observed a few times. The genes are TRBV5-5 and TRBJ2-1, with a weak D call TRBD2 (6 bases). Trimming stripped 2 bases from V and 5 bases from J, with 17 bases between. Germline V gene sequence: CDR1 SGHKS, CDR2 YYEKEE (reference sequence). The length of the CDR3 is 16 residues. The CDR3 sequence is CASSFAKGGFDNEQFF. Here the CDR3 DNA reads TGTGCCAGCAGCTTTGCGAAGGGAGGTTTCGACAATGAGCAGTTCTTC.